These 8 T cell receptor beta chains were sequenced from one sample in a study of cytomegalovirus exposure and HLA in healthy donors (dated by TCRdb to the late 2010s). The method behind the library was the immunoSEQ multiplex PCR assay. For the multiplex PCR, a mixture combining 60 forward primers for TCR Vbeta segments and 13 reverse primers for TCR Jbeta segments was used. TCRdb holds this immuneACCESS table with in-frame rearrangements only. Some clones are missing; in checked studies, unresolved V genes explain under half, and the rest has no known cause. Recorded for this sample are 200,000 to 250,000 clones; more than 75% of them occurred a single time. Of the sample, around 4% falls within the top ten clones. The sequenced sample was PBMCs. Source of these receptors: a male donor in good health and CMV-seronegative.

The gene calls are TRBV11-2 and TRBJ1-4; weak D call: TRBD1 (6 bases). V was clipped by 8 bases and J by 4 bases, with 17 bases between them. The CDR3 is made up of 15 amino acids. Germline CDR1 is SGHAT and CDR2 is FQNNGV. The CDR3 loop reads CASSLGGRLNEKLFF. CDR3 sequence (DNA): TGTGCCAGCTCCCTCGGGGGGCGGCTTAATGAAAAACTGTTTTTT.

The CDR3: CASSSGQGALGEKLFF. The DNA for the CDR3 is TGTGCCAGCAGCTCGGGACAGGGGGCCTTAGGTGAAAAACTGTTTTTT. The chain uses TRBV5-4 and TRBJ1-4, with 12 bases aligning to TRBD1. Germline CDR1 SGHNT, CDR2 YYREEE (reference sequence). Trimming removed 3 bases from V and 7 bases from J; junction bases left unmatched: 7. The CDR3 totals 16 residues.

V is TRBV10-3 and J is TRBJ2-5, with D tentatively TRBD1 (6 bases). Per germline, CDR1 ENHRY and CDR2 SYGVKD. With 3 bases removed from V and 1 base from J, the gap between germline ends came to 6 bases. The CDR3 contains 13 residues. The CDR3 nucleotides are TGTGCCATCAGTGACAGGGGCCAAGAGACCCAGTACTTC. Encoded protein: CAISDRGQETQYF.

The genes are TRBV5-1 and TRBJ2-1; unclear D gene. Germline V CDR1 and CDR2: SGHRS, YFSETQ. V lost 4 bases and J lost 0, with 14 bases in between. CDR3 length: 16 amino acids. CDR3 amino acids: CASSPVPSISYNEQFF. The CDR3 DNA reads as TGCGCCAGCAGCCCCGTTCCCTCTATCTCCTACAATGAGCAGTTCTTC. Combining the CDR3 with reference TRBV5-1 and TRBJ2-1 gives the whole variable domain KAGVTQTPRYLIKTRGQQVTLSCSPISGHRSVSWYQQTPGQGLQFLFEYFSETQRNKGNFPGRFSGRQFSNSRSEMNVSTLELGDSALYLCASSPVPSISYNEQFFGPGTRLTVL.

The V call is TRBV6-7, the J call TRBJ2-2; 10 positions agree with TRBD1. TRBV6-7 is labeled an ORF, and its function is uncertain. Trimming at V came to 2 bases and at J to 6 bases, leaving 3 bases not matched to a gene. CDR3 size: 15 residues. This CDR3 is CASSYQGQGAGELFF. The CDR3 DNA sequence: TGTGCCAGCAGTTACCAAGGACAGGGGGCCGGGGAGCTGTTTTTT.

J is TRBJ2-7 and V is TRBV28, with 12 nucleotides matching TRBD2. Per germline, CDR1 MDHEN and CDR2 SYDVKM. The CDR3 loop spans 14 amino acids. V lost 5 bases, J lost 3 bases, and 2 bases stayed unmatched. The DNA of the CDR3 is TGTGCCAGCAGTCGACTAGCGGGGGACTACGAGCAGTACTTC. Translated: CASSRLAGDYEQYF.

This clone appeared a few times. This chain connects TRBV2 to TRBJ1-4, with 9 bases fitting TRBD1. The J segment lost 7 bases and the V segment lost 6 bases, leaving 9 bases of the junction unmatched. Germline V CDR1 and CDR2: SNHLY, FYNNEI. The CDR3 loop spans 15 amino acids. The CDR3 bases are TGTGCCAGCAGGGCCACAGGGGGCGGGGGTGAAAAACTGTTTTTT. This translates into CASRATGGGGEKLFF. The full variable domain, rest sourced from reference TRBV2 and TRBJ1-4, is EPEVTQTPSHQVTQMGQEVILRCVPISNHLYFYWYRQILGQKVEFLVSFYNNEISEKSEIFDDQFSVERPDGSNFTLKIRSTKLEDSAMYFCASRATGGGGEKLFFGSGTQLSVL.

The CDR3 coding sequence is TGTGCCAGCAGCTTAGCGGGGAGTGGGCATGATGAGCAGTTCTTC. It specifies CASSLAGSGHDEQFF. This chain connects TRBV7-6 to TRBJ2-1, with a weak D call TRBD2 (5 bases). The CDR3 extends over 15 amino acids. Germline V lookup: CDR1 SGHVS, CDR2 FNYEAQ. V gave up 0 bases and J gave up 8 bases, with 14 bases separating them.